This record covers a single T cell receptor (beta chain). Antigen unknown. The protocol was immunoSEQ multiplex PCR, while the TCRdb copy is restricted to in-frame clones and leaves out a portion. The sample has under 100,000 clones, 90% to 95% seen once; the top ten hold about 5.2%. The entry originates in a study of T cell responses to AZD1222 COVID-19 vaccine. Findings and caveats of the study: Possibly, clonal diversity was underestimated; donors were largely white British and included more females. Distributed over spike, vaccine-associated CD4 TCRs predominated at 160-218 and 743-854. Rises in breadth and depth of Spike-specific TCRs came after two AZD1222 doses. The number of AZD1222 recipients seropositive at baseline was only 5 to 7.

V lost 6 bases to trimming and J lost 7 bases, with 18 bases between them. Per the germline V gene, CDR1 is MDHEN and CDR2 is SYDVKM. The CDR3 is 14 amino acids. The chain has TRBV28 and TRBJ1-2, with D hard to call. The receptor was isolated from an adult in good health. The sample here was peripheral blood, taken on day 0 of AZD1222 vaccination. CDR3 in amino acids: CASSPDGWPRGYTF. The CDR3 DNA sequence: TGTGCCAGCAGCCCTGATGGATGGCCCCGTGGCTACACCTTC.